These 26 T cell receptor beta chains were all obtained from the same sample, sequenced in a study of T-cell memory formation after mild COVID-19. TCRdb called the 5' RACE reads again in MiXCR, with one record for every CDR3 protein. The sample lists approximately 180,000 distinct CDR3 sequences, approximately 16% occurring once. The sample consisted of PBMCs or a T cell subset sorted from them (not recorded which). All receptors come from an adult woman who had mild COVID-19 (a few samples of this study predate the infection). Cell type and time point are not known.

This clonotype was counted a few times. The chain couples TRBV5-6 to TRBJ2-3, with TRBD2 matching over 7 bases. The CDR3 extends over 16 amino acids. Germline V lookup: CDR1 SGHDT, CDR2 YYEEEE. The trim removed 4 bases at V and 2 bases at J, leaving 10 bases unmatched. The CDR3 spells CASSRGWGGNTDTQYF. For the CDR3, the DNA is TGTGCCAGCAGCCGAGGTTGGGGGGGTAACACAGATACGCAGTATTTT.

This clonotype was recorded a few times. This chain uses TRBV5-1 with TRBJ2-3, with 8 bases aligning to TRBD1. The CDR3 sequence is 15 residues long. Germline CDR1 reads SGHRS; CDR2 reads YFSETQ. V dropped 5 bases and J dropped 3; count of bases not matched to a gene: 8. The CDR3 DNA reads TGCGCCAGCAGTCGACAGGGGTCGGGGACAGATACGCAGTATTTT. Its protein product is CASSRQGSGTDTQYF.

V is TRBV10-3 and J is TRBJ2-3; no clear D gene. The CDR3 has 12 residues. Germline V gene lookup returns CDR1 ENHRY and CDR2 SYGVKD. CDR3 amino acids: CAGGSSTDTQYF. As DNA, the CDR3 is TGTGCGGGCGGCTCTAGCACAGATACGCAGTATTTT.

The V and J genes are TRBV20-1 and TRBJ2-1; 8 nucleotides line up with TRBD2. This CDR3 spans 18 amino acids. Trimming at V came to 0 bases and at J to 4 bases, leaving 14 bases not matched to a gene. The germline V gene has CDR1 DFQATT and CDR2 SNEGSKA (reference sequence). CDR3 residues: CSARDPILAGRGYNEQFF. The CDR3 nucleotides read TGCAGTGCTAGAGATCCCATATTAGCGGGAAGGGGTTACAATGAGCAGTTCTTC.

The sample holds a few counts of this clonotype. This chain uses TRBV27 with TRBJ1-1; D is ambiguous. Trimming stripped 0 bases from V and 1 base from J, with 6 bases between. The CDR3 runs to 14 residues. CDR1 MNHEY and CDR2 SMNVEV come from the germline V gene (reference sequence). The CDR3 sequence: CASSLSARNTEAFF. The CDR3 DNA reads TGTGCCAGCAGTTTATCGGCGAGGAACACTGAAGCTTTCTTT.

V and J are TRBV12-3 or TRBV12-4 and TRBJ2-6; D is perhaps TRBD2 (5 bases). Trimming left V 10 bases short and J 2 bases short, with 12 bases between. CDR3 length: 14 residues. CDR3 sequence (DNA): TGTGCCACCCCTTTCGGGGCTGGGGCCAACGTCCTGACTTTC. The encoded protein is CATPFGAGANVLTF.

The chain links TRBV5-4 to TRBJ2-5; TRBD2 matches 7 bases. The CDR3 consists of 14 residues. CDR1 is SGHNT, CDR2 YYREEE, per germline (reference sequence). V dropped 2 bases and J dropped 5; count of bases not matched to a gene: 6. CDR3 in amino acids: CASSLKAGVETQYF. CDR3 DNA: TGTGCCAGCAGCTTAAAGGCGGGAGTGGAGACCCAGTACTTC.

This clonotype was counted between two and nine times. The CDR3: CASSSQQGEAFF. The CDR3 nucleotides read TGTGCCAGCAGCTCCCAACAGGGTGAAGCTTTCTTT. V gene TRBV13 combines with J gene TRBJ1-1, with D perhaps TRBD1 (6 bases). Per the germline V gene, CDR1 is PRHDT and CDR2 is FYEKMQ (reference sequence). The CDR3 covers 12 residues. With 4 bases removed from V and 7 bases from J, the gap between germline ends came to 10 bases.

The chain recombines TRBV7-9 with TRBJ1-1; tentatively, D is TRBD1 (6 bases). The V end was cut by 4 bases, the J end by 4 bases, with 10 bases between. Germline V gene data show CDR1 as SEHNR and CDR2 as FQNEAQ (reference sequence). The CDR3 is 13 amino acids. The CDR3: CASSSTGITEAFF. The CDR3 nucleotides are TGTGCCAGCAGCTCAACAGGGATCACTGAAGCTTTCTTT.

This clonotype was seen at least ten times. In nucleotides, the CDR3 is TGTGCCAGCAGTTCGAGCGGGGTGCCGGATACGCAGTATTTT. It encodes CASSSSGVPDTQYF. V and J are TRBV12-3 or TRBV12-4 and TRBJ2-3, with 7 positions matching TRBD2. V dropped 4 bases and J dropped 6; count of bases not matched to a gene: 7. There are 14 residues in the CDR3.

This rearrangement joins TRBV10-3 to TRBJ2-1; 7 nucleotides agree with TRBD2. The CDR3 is 16 residues long. Unmatched junction bases numbered 12, after V lost 10 bases and J lost 0 bases. Germline CDR1 ENHRY, CDR2 SYGVKD. DNA for the CDR3: TGTGCCACCTCAACCCTGGGCGGGGGCTCCTACAATGAGCAGTTCTTC. Translating gives CATSTLGGGSYNEQFF.

This clonotype has just a few counts. V usage is TRBV5-1 and J usage is TRBJ1-3; D is unresolved. V shed 0 bases and J shed 4 bases, with 11 bases lying between them. Germline loops: CDR1 SGHRS, CDR2 YFSETQ. This CDR3 is 15 amino acids long. This CDR3 is CASSLAGVSGNTIYF. In nucleotides, the CDR3 is TGCGCCAGCAGCTTGGCCGGGGTATCCGGAAACACCATATATTTT.

The chain uses TRBV4-2 and TRBJ2-1, with no clear D. The CDR3 runs 18 residues. Germline V gene sequence: CDR1 LGHNA, CDR2 YNFKEQ. The V end lost 0 bases, the J end lost 0 bases, and 15 bases lay between the germline ends. The CDR3, as DNA: TGTGCCAGCAGCCAAGACCACGGGTGGGGTACCTCCTACAATGAGCAGTTCTTC. Its protein product is CASSQDHGWGTSYNEQFF.

The sample holds a few counts of this clonotype. The gene calls are TRBV7-9 and TRBJ2-1, with 9 bases aligning to TRBD2. Trimming took 5 bases from V and 2 from J; bases not matched to a gene: 7. The CDR3 sequence is 16 residues long. CDR1 is SEHNR and CDR2 is FQNEAQ in the germline V gene (reference sequence). The CDR3 DNA follows: TGTGCCAGCAGCCCCAGCGGGAGGTCCCCCTACAATGAGCAGTTCTTC. It is translated as CASSPSGRSPYNEQFF.

This clonotype was seen a handful of times. The chain couples TRBV3-1 to TRBJ2-1, with D unresolved. Germline values: CDR1 LGHDT, CDR2 YNNKEL (reference sequence). The length of the CDR3 is 12 residues. The ends were cut back, 1 base at V and 9 bases at J, with 7 bases in the middle. CDR3 in amino acids: CASSQGRTEQFF. The CDR3, as DNA: TGTGCCAGCAGCCAAGGGCGCACTGAGCAGTTCTTC.

This clonotype has just a few counts. The chain is built from TRBV18 and TRBJ2-1, with D possibly matching TRBD2 (6 bases). V lost 6 bases and J 15 bases, leaving 27 bases between the germline ends. CDR3 length: 15 residues. Germline-derived CDR1 and CDR2 are KGHSH and LQKENI. The CDR3 region has the DNA TGTGCCAGCTCCCAGACTAGTAACTCGGCAATTACCCCGTTCTTC. It codes for CASSQTSNSAITPFF.

The table lists this clonotype with a few counts. The CDR3 DNA reads as TGTGCCAGCAGCTTGGCCGGGGGGGCCTCCTACAATGAGCAGTTCTTC. Residues: CASSLAGGASYNEQFF. The V and J genes are TRBV5-4 and TRBJ2-1; TRBD2 matches at 8 bases. The CDR3 is 16 amino acids. The germline V gene has CDR1 SGHNT and CDR2 YYREEE (reference sequence). After removal of 0 bases from V and 0 bases from J, the junction contained 2 bases not matched to a gene.

The J gene is TRBJ2-5, the V gene TRBV11-2; 8 bases map to TRBD1. Trimming cost V 5 bases and J 5 bases; bases outside gene matches: 4. CDR1 is SGHAT, CDR2 FQNNGV, per germline. This CDR3 has 13 residues. Here the CDR3 DNA reads TGTGCCAGCAGCATGACAGGGGTGGAGACCCAGTACTTC. Protein sequence: CASSMTGVETQYF.

The sample holds a few counts of this clonotype. V and J are TRBV20-1 and TRBJ2-1, with 8 positions matching TRBD2. The CDR3 is 14 amino acids. Trimming removed 3 bases from V and 7 bases from J; junction bases left unmatched: 8. Germline CDR1 and CDR2: DFQATT and SNEGSKA (reference sequence). In nucleotides, the CDR3 is TGCAGTGCTAGTAACCTAGCGGGCCCGAATGAGCAGTTCTTC. It specifies CSASNLAGPNEQFF.

This clonotype was counted between two and nine times. CDR3 bases: TGTGCCAGCAGCCAAGCAGGGTCCGGGGATACGCAGTATTTT. Protein sequence: CASSQAGSGDTQYF. This sequence joins TRBV3-1 and TRBJ2-3; tentatively, D is TRBD1 (5 bases). Germline V lookup: CDR1 LGHDT, CDR2 YNNKEL (reference sequence). CDR3 length equals 14 residues. Trimming shortened V by 1 base and J by 6 bases, and 11 bases separated the two germline ends.

V usage is TRBV27 and J usage is TRBJ2-1, with unresolved D. The CDR3 is made up of 12 amino acids. In germline, CDR1 is MNHEY, CDR2 SMNVEV (reference sequence). V lost 5 bases to trimming and J lost 7 bases, with 9 bases between them. The CDR3 loop is CASSPFGNEQFF. CDR3 DNA sequence: TGTGCCAGCAGTCCGTTTGGGAATGAGCAGTTCTTC.

The V and J genes are TRBV5-1 and TRBJ1-4; 10 bases align to TRBD1. The V gene end was trimmed by 4 bases and the J gene end by 5 bases; junction bases not matched to a gene: 11. CDR3 length: 17 residues. Germline assignment: CDR1 SGHRS and CDR2 YFSETQ. This CDR3 is CASSPGQGKRENEKLFF. The CDR3 DNA reads TGCGCCAGCAGCCCGGGACAGGGGAAAAGGGAAAATGAAAAACTGTTTTTT.

The V call is TRBV9, the J call TRBJ2-3, with 9 nucleotides matching TRBD2. J was trimmed by 1 base and V by 4 bases; bases with no gene match: 4. The CDR3 is 15 residues long. Germline V gives CDR1 SGDLS, CDR2 YYNGEE. The CDR3 reads CASSIRLAGTDTQYF. DNA for the CDR3: TGTGCCAGCAGCATAAGACTAGCGGGCACAGATACGCAGTATTTT.

The chain joins TRBV9 to TRBJ2-3; TRBD2 matches at 13 bases. Germline-derived CDR1 and CDR2 are SGDLS and YYNGEE. The CDR3 has 15 residues. V dropped 4 bases and J dropped 6; count of bases not matched to a gene: 5. The CDR3 sequence is CASSLGLAGIDTQYF. The CDR3 DNA sequence: TGTGCCAGCAGCCTGGGACTAGCGGGAATTGATACGCAGTATTTT.

This rearrangement joins TRBV7-2 to TRBJ2-7; D possibly corresponds to TRBD2 (5 bases). V lost 5 bases and J lost 0, with 14 bases in between. The CDR3 loop spans 15 amino acids. In germline, CDR1 is SGHTA, CDR2 FQGNSA. The CDR3: CASSPQADLSYEQYF. The CDR3 coding sequence is TGTGCCAGCAGCCCGCAAGCGGACCTCTCCTACGAGCAGTACTTC.

In its sample, this clonotype was seen many times. The V and J genes are TRBV6-6 and TRBJ2-3; 8 bases match TRBD2. Germline lookup yields CDR1 MNHNY and CDR2 SVGAGI (reference sequence). V lost 5 bases to trimming and J lost 4 bases; unmatched junction nucleotides: 11. The CDR3 runs to 16 residues. CDR3 residues: CASSAGSGSQADTQYF. Written as DNA, the CDR3 is TGTGCCAGCAGTGCTGGCAGCGGGAGTCAGGCAGATACGCAGTATTTT.